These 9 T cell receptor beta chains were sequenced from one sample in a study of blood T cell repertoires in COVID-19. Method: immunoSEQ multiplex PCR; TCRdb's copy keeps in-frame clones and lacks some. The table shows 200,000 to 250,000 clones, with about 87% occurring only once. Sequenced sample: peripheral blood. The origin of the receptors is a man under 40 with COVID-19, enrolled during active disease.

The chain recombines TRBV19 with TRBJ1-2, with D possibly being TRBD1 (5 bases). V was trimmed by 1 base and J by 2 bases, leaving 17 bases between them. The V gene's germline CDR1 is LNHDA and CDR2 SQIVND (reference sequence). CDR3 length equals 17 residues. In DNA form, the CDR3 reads TGTGCCAGTAGTATAGTAGGTGGAGGGACTCCCAACTATGGCTACACCTTC. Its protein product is CASSIVGGGTPNYGYTF.

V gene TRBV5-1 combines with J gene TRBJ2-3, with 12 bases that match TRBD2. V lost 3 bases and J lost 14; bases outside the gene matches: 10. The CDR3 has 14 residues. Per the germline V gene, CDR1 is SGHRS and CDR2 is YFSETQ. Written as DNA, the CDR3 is TGCGCCAGCAGCTCAGAACTAGCGGGGGGTAGTCCGTATTTT. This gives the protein CASSSELAGGSPYF.

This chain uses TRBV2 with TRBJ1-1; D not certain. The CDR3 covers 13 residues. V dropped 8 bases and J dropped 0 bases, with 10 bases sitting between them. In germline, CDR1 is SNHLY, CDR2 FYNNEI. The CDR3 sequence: CASSSQLNTEAFF. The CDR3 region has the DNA TGTGCCAGCTCGTCACAGCTGAACACTGAAGCTTTCTTT. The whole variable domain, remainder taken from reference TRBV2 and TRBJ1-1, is EPEVTQTPSHQVTQMGQEVILRCVPISNHLYFYWYRQILGQKVEFLVSFYNNEISEKSEIFDDQFSVERPDGSNFTLKIRSTKLEDSAMYFCASSSQLNTEAFFGQGTRLTVV.

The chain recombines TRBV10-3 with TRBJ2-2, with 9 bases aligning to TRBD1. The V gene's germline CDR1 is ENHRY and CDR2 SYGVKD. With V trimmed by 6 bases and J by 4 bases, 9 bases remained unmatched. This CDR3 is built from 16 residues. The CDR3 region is CAIRGQGRRGTGELFF. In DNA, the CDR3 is TGTGCCATCAGGGGACAGGGCCGTCGGGGCACCGGGGAGCTGTTTTTT.

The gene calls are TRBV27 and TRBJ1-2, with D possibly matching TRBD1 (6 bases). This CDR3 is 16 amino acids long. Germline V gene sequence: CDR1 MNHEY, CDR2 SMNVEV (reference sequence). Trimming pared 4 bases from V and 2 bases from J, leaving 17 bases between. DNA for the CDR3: TGTGCCAGCAGTTCGCTAGGTGACAGGAAGAACTATGGCTACACCTTC. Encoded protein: CASSSLGDRKNYGYTF.

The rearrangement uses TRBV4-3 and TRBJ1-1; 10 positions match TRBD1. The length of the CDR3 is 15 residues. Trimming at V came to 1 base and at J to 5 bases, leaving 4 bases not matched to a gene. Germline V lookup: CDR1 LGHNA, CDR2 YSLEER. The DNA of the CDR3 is TGCGCCAGCAGCCAAGCGGACAGGGGGGTTACTGAAGCTTTCTTT. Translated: CASSQADRGVTEAFF.

The CDR3 DNA reads TGTGCCAGCAGCTTATGGGGAGAGGCTGGAAACACCATATATTTT. This gives the protein CASSLWGEAGNTIYF. This sequence joins TRBV7-3 and TRBJ1-3; D is ambiguous. This CDR3 has 15 residues. Germline lookup yields CDR1 SGHTA and CDR2 FQGTGA. V dropped 2 bases and J dropped 2 bases, with 10 bases sitting between them. The full variable domain, its missing parts supplied by reference TRBV7-3 and TRBJ1-3, is GAGVSQTPSNKVTEKGKYVELRCDPISGHTALYWYRQSLGQGPEFLIYFQGTGAADDSGLPNDRFFAVRPEGSVSTLKIQRTERGDSAVYLCASSLWGEAGNTIYFGEGSWLTVV.

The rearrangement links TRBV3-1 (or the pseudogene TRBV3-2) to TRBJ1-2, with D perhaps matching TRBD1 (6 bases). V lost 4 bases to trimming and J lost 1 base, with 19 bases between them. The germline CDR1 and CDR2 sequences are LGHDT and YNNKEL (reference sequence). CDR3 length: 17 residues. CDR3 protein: CASSPRVVGGDNYGYTF. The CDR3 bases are TGTGCCAGCAGCCCAAGAGTGGTAGGGGGTGATAACTATGGCTACACCTTC.

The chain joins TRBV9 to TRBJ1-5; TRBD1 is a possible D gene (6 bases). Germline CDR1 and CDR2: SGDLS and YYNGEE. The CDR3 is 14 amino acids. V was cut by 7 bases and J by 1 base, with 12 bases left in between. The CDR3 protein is CASGGAVSNQPQHF. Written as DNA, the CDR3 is TGTGCCAGCGGGGGGGCAGTGAGCAATCAGCCCCAGCATTTT.